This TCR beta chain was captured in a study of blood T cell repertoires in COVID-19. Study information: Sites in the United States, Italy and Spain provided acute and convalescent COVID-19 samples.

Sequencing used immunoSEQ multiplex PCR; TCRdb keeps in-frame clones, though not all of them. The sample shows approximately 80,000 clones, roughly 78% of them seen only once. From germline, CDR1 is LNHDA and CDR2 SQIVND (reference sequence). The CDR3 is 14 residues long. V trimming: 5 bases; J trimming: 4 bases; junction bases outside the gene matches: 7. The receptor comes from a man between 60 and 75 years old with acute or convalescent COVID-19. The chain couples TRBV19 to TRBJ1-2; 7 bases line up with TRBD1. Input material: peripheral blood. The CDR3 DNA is TGTGCCAGTAGTGGACACAGGGGTGGCTATGGCTACACCTTC. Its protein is CASSGHRGGYGYTF. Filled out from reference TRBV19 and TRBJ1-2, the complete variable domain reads DGGITQSPKYLFRKEGQNVTLSCEQNLNHDAMYWYRQDPGQGLRLIYYSQIVNDFQKGDIAEGYSVSREKKESFPLTVTSAQKNPTAFYLCASSGHRGGYGYTFGSGTRLTVV.